This T cell receptor (beta chain) derives from a study of vaccination effects on CD4 cells after COVID-19. Looking at the study overall: There were two convalescent patients who gave samples 16 days and one week before vaccination. General study findings and limits: Late post-vaccination, clones induced by infection and those induced by vaccine underwent marked clonal contraction.

To note about this clone: Antigen specificity is unknown.

The table came from immunoSEQ multiplex PCR; TCRdb's copy has only in-frame clones and leaves some out. The sample includes around 40,000 clones, just under 75% of them seen just once. CD4+ T cells specific for antigen were expanded with viral peptide pools by the ViraFEST assay before sequencing. The authors isolated CD4+ T cells after roughly 10 days of culture. SARS-CoV-2 infection was confirmed by PCR in the person between March and December 2020. V gave up 5 bases and J gave up 8 bases; unmatched junction bases: 17. Germline CDR1 and CDR2: SGHTA and FQGTGA. The CDR3 covers 18 residues. The receptor comes from a human donor who had a prior SARS-CoV-2 infection. This specimen was CD4+ T cells from PBMCs cultured with a peptide pool, taken before COVID-19 vaccination. The V and J genes are TRBV7-3 and TRBJ2-1, with 11 nucleotides matching TRBD1. The CDR3 bases are TGTGCCAGCAGCCCGCTTAACGCCCGGACAGGGGGCGCGGATGAGCAGTTCTTC. This encodes CASSPLNARTGGADEQFF. The full variable domain, completed using reference TRBV7-3 and TRBJ2-1, is GAGVSQTPSNKVTEKGKYVELRCDPISGHTALYWYRQSLGQGPEFLIYFQGTGAADDSGLPNDRFFAVRPEGSVSTLKIQRTERGDSAVYLCASSPLNARTGGADEQFFGPGTRLTVL.